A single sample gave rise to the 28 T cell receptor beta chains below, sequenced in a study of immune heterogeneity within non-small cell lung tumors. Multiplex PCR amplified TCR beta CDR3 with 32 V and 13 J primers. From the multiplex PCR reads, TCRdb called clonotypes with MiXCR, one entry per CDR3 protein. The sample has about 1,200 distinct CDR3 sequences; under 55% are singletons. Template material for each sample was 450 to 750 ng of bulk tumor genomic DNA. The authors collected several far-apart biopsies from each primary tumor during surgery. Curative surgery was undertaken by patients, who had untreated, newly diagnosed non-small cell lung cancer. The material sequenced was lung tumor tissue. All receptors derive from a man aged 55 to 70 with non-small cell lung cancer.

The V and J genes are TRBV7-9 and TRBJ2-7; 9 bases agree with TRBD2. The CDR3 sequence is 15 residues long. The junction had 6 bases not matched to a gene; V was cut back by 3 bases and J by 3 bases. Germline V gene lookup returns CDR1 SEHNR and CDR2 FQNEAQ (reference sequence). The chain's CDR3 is CASSFELAGFYEQYF. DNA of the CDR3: TGTGCCAGCAGCTTTGAGCTAGCGGGATTCTACGAGCAGTACTTC. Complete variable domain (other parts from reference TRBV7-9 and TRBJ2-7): DTGVSQNPRHKITKRGQNVTFRCDPISEHNRLYWYRQTLGQGPEFLTYFQNEAQLEKSRLLSDRFSAERPKGSFSTLEIQRTEQGDSAMYLCASSFELAGFYEQYFGPGTRLTVT.

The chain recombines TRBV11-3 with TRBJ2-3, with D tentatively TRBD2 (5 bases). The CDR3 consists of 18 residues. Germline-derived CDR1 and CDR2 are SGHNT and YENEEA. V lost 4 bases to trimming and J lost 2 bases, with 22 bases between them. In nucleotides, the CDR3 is TGTGCCAGCAGCTCACTAGGGCCCGGGGTGCTAGACACAGATACGCAGTATTTT. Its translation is CASSSLGPGVLDTDTQYF.

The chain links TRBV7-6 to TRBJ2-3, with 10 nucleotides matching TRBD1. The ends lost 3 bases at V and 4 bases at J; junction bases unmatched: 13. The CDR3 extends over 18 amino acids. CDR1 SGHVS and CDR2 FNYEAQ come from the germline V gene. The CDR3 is CASSLERPGQGLPDTQYF. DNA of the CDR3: TGTGCCAGCAGCTTGGAGAGACCGGGACAGGGGCTGCCAGATACGCAGTATTTT. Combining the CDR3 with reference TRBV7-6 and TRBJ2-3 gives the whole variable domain GAGVSQSPRYKVTKRGQDVALRCDPISGHVSLYWYRQALGQGPEFLTYFNYEAQQDKSGLPNDRFSAERPEGSISTLTIQRTEQRDSAMYRCASSLERPGQGLPDTQYFGPGTRLTVL.

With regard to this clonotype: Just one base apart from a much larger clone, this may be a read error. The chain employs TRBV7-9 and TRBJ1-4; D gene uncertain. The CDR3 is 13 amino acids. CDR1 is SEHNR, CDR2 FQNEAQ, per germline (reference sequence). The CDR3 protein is CASGLAKNEKLFF. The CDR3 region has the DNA TGTGCCAGCGGCTTAGCGAAGAATGAAAAACTGTTTTTT. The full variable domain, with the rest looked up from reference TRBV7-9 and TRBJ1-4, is DTGVSQNPRHKITKRGQNVTFRCDPISEHNRLYWYRQTLGQGPEFLTYFQNEAQLEKSRLLSDRFSAERPKGSFSTLEIQRTEQGDSAMYLCASGLAKNEKLFFGSGTQLSVL.

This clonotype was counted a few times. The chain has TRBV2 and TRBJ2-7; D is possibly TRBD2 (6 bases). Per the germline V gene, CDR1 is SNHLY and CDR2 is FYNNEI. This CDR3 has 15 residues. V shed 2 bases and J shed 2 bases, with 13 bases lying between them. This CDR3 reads CASSETGTRTYEQYF. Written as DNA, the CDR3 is TGTGCCAGCAGTGAAACCGGGACTCGGACCTACGAGCAGTACTTC.

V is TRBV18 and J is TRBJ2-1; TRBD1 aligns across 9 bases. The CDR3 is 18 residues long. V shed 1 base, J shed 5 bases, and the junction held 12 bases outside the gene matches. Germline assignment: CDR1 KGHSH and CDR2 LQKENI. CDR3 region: CASSPLDNRDRAHNEQFF. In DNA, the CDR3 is TGTGCCAGCTCACCACTTGATAACCGGGACAGGGCACACAATGAGCAGTTCTTC.

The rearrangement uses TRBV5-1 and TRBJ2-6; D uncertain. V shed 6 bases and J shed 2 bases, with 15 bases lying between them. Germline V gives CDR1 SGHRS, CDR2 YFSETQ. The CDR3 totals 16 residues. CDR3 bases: TGCGCCAGCACCTCCTCCCTCCTCGCTGGGGCCAACGTCCTGACTTTC. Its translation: CASTSSLLAGANVLTF. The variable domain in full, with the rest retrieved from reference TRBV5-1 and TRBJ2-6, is KAGVTQTPRYLIKTRGQQVTLSCSPISGHRSVSWYQQTPGQGLQFLFEYFSETQRNKGNFPGRFSGRQFSNSRSEMNVSTLELGDSALYLCASTSSLLAGANVLTFGAGSRLTVL.

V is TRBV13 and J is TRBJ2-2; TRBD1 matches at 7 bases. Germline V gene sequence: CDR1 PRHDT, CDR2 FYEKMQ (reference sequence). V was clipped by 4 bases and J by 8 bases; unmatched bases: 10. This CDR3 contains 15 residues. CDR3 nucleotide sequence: TGTGCCAGCAGCTCGAGACTAACAGGGGTAGGGGAGCTGTTTTTT. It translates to CASSSRLTGVGELFF.

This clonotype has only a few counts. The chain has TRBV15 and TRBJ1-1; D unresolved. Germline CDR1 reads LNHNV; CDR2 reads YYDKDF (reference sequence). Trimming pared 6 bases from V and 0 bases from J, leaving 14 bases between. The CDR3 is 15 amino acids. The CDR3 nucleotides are TGTGCCACCAGTAAACCCGGAACCATGAACACTGAAGCTTTCTTT. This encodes CATSKPGTMNTEAFF.

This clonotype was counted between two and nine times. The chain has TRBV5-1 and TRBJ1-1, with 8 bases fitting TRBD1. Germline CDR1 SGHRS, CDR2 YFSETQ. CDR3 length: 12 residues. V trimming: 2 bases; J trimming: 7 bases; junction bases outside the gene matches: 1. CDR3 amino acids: CASSFGQGEAFF. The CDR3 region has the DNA TGCGCCAGCAGCTTCGGACAGGGTGAAGCTTTCTTT.

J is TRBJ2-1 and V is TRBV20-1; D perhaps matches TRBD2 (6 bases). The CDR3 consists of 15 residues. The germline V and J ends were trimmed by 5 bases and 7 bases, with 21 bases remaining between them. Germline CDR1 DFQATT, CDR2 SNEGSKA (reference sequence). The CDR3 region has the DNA TGCAGTGCTCCTCAATACGGAGGGCCGACGAATGAGCAGTTCTTC. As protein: CSAPQYGGPTNEQFF.

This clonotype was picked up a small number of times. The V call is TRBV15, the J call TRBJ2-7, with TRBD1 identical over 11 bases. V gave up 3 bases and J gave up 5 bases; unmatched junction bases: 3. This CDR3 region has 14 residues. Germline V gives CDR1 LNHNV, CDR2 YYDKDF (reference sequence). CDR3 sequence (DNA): TGTGCCACCAGCAGCCAGGACAGGGGGCACGAGCAGTACTTC. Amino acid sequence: CATSSQDRGHEQYF.

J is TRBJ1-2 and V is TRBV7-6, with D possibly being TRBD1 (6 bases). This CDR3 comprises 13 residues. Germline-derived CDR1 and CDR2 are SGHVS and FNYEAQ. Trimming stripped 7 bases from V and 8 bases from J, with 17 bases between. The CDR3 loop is CASIKTQGDGYTF. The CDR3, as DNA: TGTGCCAGCATCAAAACACAGGGTGACGGCTACACCTTC. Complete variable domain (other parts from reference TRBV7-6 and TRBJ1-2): GAGVSQSPRYKVTKRGQDVALRCDPISGHVSLYWYRQALGQGPEFLTYFNYEAQQDKSGLPNDRFSAERPEGSISTLTIQRTEQRDSAMYRCASIKTQGDGYTFGSGTRLTVV.

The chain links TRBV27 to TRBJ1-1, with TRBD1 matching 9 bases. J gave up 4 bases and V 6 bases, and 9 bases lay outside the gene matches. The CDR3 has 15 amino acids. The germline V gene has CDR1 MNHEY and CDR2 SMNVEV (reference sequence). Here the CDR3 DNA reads TGTGCCAGCAGAAAGAACAGGGGGCGCCTCACTGAAGCTTTCTTT. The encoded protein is CASRKNRGRLTEAFF.

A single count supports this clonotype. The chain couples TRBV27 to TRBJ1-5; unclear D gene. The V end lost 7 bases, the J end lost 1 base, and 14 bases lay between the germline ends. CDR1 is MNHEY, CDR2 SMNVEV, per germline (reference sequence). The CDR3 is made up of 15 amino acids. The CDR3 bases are TGTGCCAGCAAGGAGGCGGGTTTGAGCAATCAGCCCCAGCATTTT. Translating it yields CASKEAGLSNQPQHF.

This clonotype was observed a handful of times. This CDR3 reads CASSSIAGVIVDEQFF. The CDR3 nucleotides are TGTGCCAGCAGCTCAATAGCGGGAGTCATTGTCGATGAGCAGTTCTTC. J is TRBJ2-1 and V is TRBV7-9; 9 bases fit TRBD2. Germline V gene lookup returns CDR1 SEHNR and CDR2 FQNEAQ (reference sequence). This CDR3 spans 16 amino acids. The J segment lost 8 bases and the V segment lost 4 bases, leaving 12 bases of the junction unmatched.

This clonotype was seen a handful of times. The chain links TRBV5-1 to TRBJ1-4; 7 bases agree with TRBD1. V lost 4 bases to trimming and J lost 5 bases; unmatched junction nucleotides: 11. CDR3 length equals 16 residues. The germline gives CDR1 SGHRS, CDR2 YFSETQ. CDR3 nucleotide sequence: TGCGCCAGCAGCCGACAGGGTAACCCCTTAAATGAAAAACTGTTTTTT. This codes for CASSRQGNPLNEKLFF.

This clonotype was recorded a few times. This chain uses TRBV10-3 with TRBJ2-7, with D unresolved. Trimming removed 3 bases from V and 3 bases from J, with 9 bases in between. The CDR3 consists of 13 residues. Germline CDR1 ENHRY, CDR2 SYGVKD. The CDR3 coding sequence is TGTGCCATCAGTGAAATGTACTACTACGAGCAGTACTTC. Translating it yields CAISEMYYYEQYF.

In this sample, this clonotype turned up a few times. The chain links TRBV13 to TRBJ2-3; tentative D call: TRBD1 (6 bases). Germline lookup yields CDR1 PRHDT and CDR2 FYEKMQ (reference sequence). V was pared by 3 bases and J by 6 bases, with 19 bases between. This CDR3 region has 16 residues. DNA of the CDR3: TGTGCCAGCAGCTTTGGGACGCTGTCCCAGGGGGATACGCAGTATTTT. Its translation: CASSFGTLSQGDTQYF.

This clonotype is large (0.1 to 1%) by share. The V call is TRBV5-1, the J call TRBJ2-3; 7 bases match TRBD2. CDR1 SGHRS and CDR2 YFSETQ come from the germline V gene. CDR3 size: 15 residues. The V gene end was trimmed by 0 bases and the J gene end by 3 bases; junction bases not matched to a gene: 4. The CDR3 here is CASSLGGLRTDTQYF. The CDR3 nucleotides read TGCGCCAGCAGCTTGGGGGGACTACGAACAGATACGCAGTATTTT.

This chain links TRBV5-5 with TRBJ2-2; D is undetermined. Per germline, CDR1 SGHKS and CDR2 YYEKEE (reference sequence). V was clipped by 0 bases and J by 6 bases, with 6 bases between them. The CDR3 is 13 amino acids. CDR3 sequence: CASSLVAAGELFF. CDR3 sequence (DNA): TGTGCCAGCAGCTTGGTTGCTGCCGGGGAGCTGTTTTTT.

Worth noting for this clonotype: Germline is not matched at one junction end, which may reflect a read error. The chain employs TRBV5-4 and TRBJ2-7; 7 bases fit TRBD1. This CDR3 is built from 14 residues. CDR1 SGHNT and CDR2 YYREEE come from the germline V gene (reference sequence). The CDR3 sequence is CASSLQGSSSEQYF. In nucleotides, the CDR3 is TGTGCCAGCAGTCTACAGGGGTCATCCTCCGAGCAGTACTTC.

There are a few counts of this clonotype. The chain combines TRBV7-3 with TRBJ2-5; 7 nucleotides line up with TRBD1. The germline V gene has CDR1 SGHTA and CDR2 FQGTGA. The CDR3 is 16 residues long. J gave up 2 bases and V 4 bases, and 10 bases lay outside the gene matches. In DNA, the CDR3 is TGTGCCAGCAGCTCCCTCGGGACAGAGGAACAAGAGACCCAGTACTTC. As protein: CASSSLGTEEQETQYF.

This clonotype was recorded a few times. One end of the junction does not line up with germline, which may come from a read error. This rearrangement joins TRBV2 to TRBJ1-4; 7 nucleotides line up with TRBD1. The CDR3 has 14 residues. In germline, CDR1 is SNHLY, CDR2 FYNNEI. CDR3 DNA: TGTGCCAGCAGCGAAGACAGGGTGAATGAAAAACTGTTTTTT. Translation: CASSEDRVNEKLFF.

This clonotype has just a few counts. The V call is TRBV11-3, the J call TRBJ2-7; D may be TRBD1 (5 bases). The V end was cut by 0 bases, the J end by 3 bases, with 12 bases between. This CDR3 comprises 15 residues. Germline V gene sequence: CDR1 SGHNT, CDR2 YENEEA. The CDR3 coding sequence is TGTGCCAGCAGCTTAGAGGACATGAGTGGCTACGAGCAGTACTTC. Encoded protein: CASSLEDMSGYEQYF.

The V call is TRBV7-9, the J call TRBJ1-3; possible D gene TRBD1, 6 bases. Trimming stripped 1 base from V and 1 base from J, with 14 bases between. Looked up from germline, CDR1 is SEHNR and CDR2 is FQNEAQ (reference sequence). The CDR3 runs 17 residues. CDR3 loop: CASSLGWQGRSGNTIYF. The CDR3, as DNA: TGTGCCAGCAGCTTAGGTTGGCAGGGGAGATCTGGAAACACCATATATTTT.

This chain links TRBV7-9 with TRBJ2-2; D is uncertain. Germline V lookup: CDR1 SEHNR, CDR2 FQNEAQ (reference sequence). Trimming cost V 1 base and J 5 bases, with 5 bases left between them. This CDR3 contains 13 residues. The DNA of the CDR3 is TGTGCCAGCAGCTTAGACCAAACCGGGGAGCTGTTTTTT. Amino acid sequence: CASSLDQTGELFF.

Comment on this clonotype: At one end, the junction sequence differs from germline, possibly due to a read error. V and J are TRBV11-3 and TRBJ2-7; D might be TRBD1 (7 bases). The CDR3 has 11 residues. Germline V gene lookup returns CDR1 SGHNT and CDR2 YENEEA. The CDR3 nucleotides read TGTACCAGCAGCTCCAGGGGGGACAGACACTTC. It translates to CTSSSRGDRHF. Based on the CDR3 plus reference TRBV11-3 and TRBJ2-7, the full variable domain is EAGVVQSPRYKIIEKKQPVAFWCNPISGHNTLYWYLQNLGQGPELLIRYENEEAVDDSQLPKDRFSAERLKGVDSTLKIQPAELGDSAVYLCTSSSRGDRHFGPGTRLTVT.